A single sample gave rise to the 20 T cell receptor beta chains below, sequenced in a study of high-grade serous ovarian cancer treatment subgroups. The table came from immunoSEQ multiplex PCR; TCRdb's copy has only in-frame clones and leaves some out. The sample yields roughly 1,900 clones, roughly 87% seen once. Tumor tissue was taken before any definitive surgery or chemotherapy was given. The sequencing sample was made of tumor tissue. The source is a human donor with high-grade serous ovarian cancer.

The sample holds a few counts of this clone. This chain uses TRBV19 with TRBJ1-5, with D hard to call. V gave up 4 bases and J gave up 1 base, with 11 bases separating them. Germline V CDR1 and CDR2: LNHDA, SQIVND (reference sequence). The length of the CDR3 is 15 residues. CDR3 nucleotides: TGTGCCAGTAGTAAGTTGACTCGGAGCAATCAGCCCCAGCATTTT. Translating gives CASSKLTRSNQPQHF.

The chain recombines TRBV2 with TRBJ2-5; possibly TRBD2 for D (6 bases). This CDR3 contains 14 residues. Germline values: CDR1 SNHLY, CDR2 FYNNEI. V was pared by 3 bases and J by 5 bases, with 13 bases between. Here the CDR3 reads CASSERPGGETQYF. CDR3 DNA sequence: TGTGCCAGCAGTGAGAGGCCCGGGGGTGAGACCCAGTACTTC.

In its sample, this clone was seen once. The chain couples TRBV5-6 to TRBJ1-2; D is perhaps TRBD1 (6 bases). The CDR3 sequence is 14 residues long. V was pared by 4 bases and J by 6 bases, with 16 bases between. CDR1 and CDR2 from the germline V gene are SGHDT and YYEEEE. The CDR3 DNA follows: TGTGCCAGCAGCCTAAGGAACAGGGTTGATGGCTACACCTTC. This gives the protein CASSLRNRVDGYTF. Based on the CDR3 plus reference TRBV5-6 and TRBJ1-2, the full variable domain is DAGVTQSPTHLIKTRGQQVTLRCSPKSGHDTVSWYQQALGQGPQFIFQYYEEEERQRGNFPDRFSGHQFPNYSSELNVNALLLGDSALYLCASSLRNRVDGYTFGSGTRLTVV.

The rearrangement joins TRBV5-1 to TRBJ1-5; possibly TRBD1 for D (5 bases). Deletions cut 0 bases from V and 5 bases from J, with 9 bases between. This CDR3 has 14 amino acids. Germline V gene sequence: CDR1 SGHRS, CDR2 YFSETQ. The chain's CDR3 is CASSLGGKDQPQHF. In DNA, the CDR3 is TGCGCCAGCAGCTTGGGGGGGAAGGATCAGCCCCAGCATTTT.

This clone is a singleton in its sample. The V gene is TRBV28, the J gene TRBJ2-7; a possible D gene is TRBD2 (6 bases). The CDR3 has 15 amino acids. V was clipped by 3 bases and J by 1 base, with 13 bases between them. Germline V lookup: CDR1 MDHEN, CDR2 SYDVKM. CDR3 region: CASSFGRFGSYEQYF. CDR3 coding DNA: TGTGCCAGCAGTTTTGGGAGGTTTGGTTCCTACGAGCAGTACTTC.

In DNA form, the CDR3 reads TGTGCCAGCAGCAACCGGGACACCCGCACAGATACGCAGTATTTT. Encoded protein: CASSNRDTRTDTQYF. The J gene is TRBJ2-3, the V gene TRBV7-2, with a possible D match to TRBD1 (6 bases). V was pared by 5 bases and J by 1 base, with 13 bases between. The CDR3 has 15 residues. Looked up from germline, CDR1 is SGHTA and CDR2 is FQGNSA.

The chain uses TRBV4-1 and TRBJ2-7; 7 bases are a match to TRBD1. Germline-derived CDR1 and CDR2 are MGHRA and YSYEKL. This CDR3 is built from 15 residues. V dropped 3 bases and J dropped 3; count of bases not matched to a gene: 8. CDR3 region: CASSQPGQLDYEQYF. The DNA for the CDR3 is TGCGCCAGCAGCCAGCCGGGACAGTTGGACTACGAGCAGTACTTC.

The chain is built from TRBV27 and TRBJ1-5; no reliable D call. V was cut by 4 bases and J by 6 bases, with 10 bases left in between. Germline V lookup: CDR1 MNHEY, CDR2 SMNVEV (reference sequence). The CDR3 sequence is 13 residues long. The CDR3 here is CASSSGAVQPQHF. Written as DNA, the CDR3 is TGTGCCAGCAGTTCGGGCGCGGTTCAGCCCCAGCATTTT.

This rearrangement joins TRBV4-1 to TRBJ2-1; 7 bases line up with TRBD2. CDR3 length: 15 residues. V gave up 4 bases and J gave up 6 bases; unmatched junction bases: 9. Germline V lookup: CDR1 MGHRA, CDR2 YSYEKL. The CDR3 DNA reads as TGCGCCAGCAGCCGTGGGGGGGAGTCTGTCAATGAGCAGTTCTTC. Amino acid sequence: CASSRGGESVNEQFF.

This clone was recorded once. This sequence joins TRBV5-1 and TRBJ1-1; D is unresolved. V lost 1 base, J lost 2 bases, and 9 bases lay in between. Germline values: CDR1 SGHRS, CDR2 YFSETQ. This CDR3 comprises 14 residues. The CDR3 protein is CASSLTVINTEAFF. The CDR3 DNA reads TGCGCCAGCAGCTTGACGGTTATAAACACTGAAGCTTTCTTT.

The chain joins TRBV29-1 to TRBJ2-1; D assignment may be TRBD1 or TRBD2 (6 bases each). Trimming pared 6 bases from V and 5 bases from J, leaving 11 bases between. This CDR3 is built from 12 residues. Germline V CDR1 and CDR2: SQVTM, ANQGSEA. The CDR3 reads CSVKGGDNEQFF. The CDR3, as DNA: TGCAGCGTCAAGGGGGGAGACAATGAGCAGTTCTTC.

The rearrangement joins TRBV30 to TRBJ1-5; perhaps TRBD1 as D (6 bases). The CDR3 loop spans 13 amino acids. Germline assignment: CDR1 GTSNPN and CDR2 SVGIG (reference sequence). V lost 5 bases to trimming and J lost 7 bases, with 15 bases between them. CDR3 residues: CAWGEQGEQPQHF. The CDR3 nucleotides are TGTGCCTGGGGTGAACAGGGTGAGCAGCCCCAGCATTTT.

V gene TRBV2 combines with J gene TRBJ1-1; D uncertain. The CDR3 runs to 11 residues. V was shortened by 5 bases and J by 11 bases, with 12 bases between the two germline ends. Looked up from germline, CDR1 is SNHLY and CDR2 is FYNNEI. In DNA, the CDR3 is TGTGCCAGCAGTTACGACACCGGGGCTTTCTTT. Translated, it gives CASSYDTGAFF.

CDR3 amino acids: CATSRQVPGGTDTQYF. The CDR3 DNA is TGTGCCACCAGCAGACAAGTTCCAGGGGGTACAGATACGCAGTATTTT. The chain links TRBV15 to TRBJ2-3, with TRBD1 identical over 7 bases. V lost 2 bases, J lost 3 bases, and 8 bases stayed unmatched. CDR1 and CDR2 (germline): LNHNV, YYDKDF (reference sequence). The CDR3 is 16 residues long.

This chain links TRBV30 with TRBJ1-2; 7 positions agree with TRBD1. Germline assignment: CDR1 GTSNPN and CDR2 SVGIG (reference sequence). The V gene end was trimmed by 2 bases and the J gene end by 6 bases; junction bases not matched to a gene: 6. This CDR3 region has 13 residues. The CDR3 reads CAWSPNRGHGYTF. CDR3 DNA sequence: TGTGCCTGGAGTCCAAACAGGGGACATGGCTACACCTTC.

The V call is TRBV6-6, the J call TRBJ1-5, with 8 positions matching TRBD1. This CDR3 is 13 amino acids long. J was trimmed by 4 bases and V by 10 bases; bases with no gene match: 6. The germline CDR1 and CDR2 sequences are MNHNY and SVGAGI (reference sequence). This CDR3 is CATVDRGNQPQHF. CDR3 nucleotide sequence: TGTGCCACGGTCGACAGGGGAAATCAGCCCCAGCATTTT.

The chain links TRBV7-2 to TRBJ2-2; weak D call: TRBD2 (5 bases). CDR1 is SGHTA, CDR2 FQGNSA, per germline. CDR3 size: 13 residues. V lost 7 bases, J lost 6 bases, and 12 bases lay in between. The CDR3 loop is CASNLALAGELFF. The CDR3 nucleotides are TGTGCCAGCAACCTCGCACTAGCCGGGGAGCTGTTTTTT.

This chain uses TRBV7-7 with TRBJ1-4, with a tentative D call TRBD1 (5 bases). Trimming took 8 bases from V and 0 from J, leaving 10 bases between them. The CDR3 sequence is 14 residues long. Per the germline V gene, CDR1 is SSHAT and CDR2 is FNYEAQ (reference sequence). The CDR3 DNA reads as TGTGCCAGCGCCGAGGGGACAACTAATGAAAAACTGTTTTTT. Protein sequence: CASAEGTTNEKLFF.

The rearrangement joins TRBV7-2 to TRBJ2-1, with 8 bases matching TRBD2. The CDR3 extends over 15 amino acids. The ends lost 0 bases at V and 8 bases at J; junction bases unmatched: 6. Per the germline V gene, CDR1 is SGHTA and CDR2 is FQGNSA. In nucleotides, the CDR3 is TGTGCCAGCAGCTTAGCGGGGCTAGCGGGTGATGAGCAGTTCTTC. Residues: CASSLAGLAGDEQFF.

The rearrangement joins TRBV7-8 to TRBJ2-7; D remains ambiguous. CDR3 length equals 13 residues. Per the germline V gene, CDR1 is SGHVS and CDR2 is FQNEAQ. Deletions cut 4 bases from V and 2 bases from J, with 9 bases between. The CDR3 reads CASSSIRAYEQYF. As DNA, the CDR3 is TGTGCCAGCAGCTCGATACGGGCCTACGAGCAGTACTTC.